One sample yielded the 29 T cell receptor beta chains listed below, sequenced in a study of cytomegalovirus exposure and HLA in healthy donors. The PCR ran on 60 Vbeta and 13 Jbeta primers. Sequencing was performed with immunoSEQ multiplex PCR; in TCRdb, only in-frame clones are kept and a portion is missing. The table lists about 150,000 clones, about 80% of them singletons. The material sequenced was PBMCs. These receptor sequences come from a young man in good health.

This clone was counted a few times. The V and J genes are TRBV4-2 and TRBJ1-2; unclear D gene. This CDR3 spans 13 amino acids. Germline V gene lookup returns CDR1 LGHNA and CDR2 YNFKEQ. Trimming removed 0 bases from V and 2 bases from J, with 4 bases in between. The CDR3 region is CASSQDQNYGYTF. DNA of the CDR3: TGTGCCAGCAGCCAAGATCAAAACTATGGCTACACCTTC.

The DNA for the CDR3 is TGTGCCATCAGGGCGGAAGATACGGCGCAGTATTTT. Translation gives CAIRAEDTAQYF. The chain combines TRBV10-3 with TRBJ2-3; D is undetermined. Germline V gives CDR1 ENHRY, CDR2 SYGVKD. Between the trimmed V and J ends, which lost 6 bases and 10 bases, there was a span of 14 bases. The CDR3 sequence is 12 residues long.

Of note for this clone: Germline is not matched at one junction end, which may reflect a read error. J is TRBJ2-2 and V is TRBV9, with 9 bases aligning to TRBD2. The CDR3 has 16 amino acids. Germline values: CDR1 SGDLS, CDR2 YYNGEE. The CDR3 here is CASSRSGLADTRELFF. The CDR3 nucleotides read TGTGCCAGCAGCAGGTCGGGACTAGCTGACACCAGGGAGCTGTTTTTT.

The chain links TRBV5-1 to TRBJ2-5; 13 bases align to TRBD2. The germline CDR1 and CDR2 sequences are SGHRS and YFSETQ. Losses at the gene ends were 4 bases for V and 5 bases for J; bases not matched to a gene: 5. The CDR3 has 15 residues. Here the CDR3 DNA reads TGCGCCAGCAGCACCTTACTAGCGGGAGGGGAGACCCAGTACTTC. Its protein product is CASSTLLAGGETQYF.

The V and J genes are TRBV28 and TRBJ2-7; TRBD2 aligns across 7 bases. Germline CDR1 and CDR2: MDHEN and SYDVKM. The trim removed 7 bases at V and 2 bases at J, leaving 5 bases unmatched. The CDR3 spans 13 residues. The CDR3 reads CASKEGGAYEQYF. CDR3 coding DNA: TGTGCCAGCAAGGAGGGAGGGGCCTACGAGCAGTACTTC.

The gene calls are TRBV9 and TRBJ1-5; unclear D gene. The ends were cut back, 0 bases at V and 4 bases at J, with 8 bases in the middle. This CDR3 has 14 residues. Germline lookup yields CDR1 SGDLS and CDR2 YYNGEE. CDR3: CASSVGGVNQPQHF. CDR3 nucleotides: TGTGCCAGCAGCGTAGGGGGAGTTAATCAGCCCCAGCATTTT.

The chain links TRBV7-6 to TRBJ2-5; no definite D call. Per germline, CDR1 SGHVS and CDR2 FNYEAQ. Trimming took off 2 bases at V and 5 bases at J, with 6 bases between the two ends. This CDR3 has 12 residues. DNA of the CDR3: TGTGCCAGCAGCTTAAATCTGGAGACCCAGTACTTC. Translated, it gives CASSLNLETQYF.

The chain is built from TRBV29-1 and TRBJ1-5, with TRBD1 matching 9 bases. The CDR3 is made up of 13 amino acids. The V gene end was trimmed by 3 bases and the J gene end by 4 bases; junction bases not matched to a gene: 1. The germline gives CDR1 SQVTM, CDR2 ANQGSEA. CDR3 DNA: TGCAGCGTTGAGGGACAGGGTAATCAGCCCCAGCATTTT. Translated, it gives CSVEGQGNQPQHF.

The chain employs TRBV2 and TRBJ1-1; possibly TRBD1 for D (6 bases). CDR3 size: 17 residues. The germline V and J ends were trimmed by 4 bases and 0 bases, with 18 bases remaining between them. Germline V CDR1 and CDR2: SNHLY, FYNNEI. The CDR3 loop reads CASSGTTGATMNTEAFF. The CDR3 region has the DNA TGTGCCAGCAGTGGAACGACAGGAGCTACAATGAACACTGAAGCTTTCTTT.

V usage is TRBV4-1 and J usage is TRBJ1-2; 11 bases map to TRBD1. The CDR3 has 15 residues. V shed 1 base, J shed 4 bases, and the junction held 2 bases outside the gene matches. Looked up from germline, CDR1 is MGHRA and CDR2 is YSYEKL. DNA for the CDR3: TGCGCCAGCAGCCAAGGGGACAGGGGGGTCTATGGCTACACCTTC. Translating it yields CASSQGDRGVYGYTF.

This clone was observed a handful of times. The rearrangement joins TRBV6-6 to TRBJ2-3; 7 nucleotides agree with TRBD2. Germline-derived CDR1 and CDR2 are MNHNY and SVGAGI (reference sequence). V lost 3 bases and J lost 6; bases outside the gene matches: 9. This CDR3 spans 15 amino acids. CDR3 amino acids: CASSYERDRGDTQYF. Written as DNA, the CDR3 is TGTGCCAGCAGTTATGAGCGGGACCGAGGGGATACGCAGTATTTT.

CDR3 protein: CASSLSGGEAFF. CDR3 DNA sequence: TGTGCCAGCAGTTTATCGGGGGGAGAAGCTTTCTTT. The V gene is TRBV27, the J gene TRBJ1-1, with a tentative D call TRBD1 (5 bases). Trimming shortened V by 0 bases and J by 8 bases, and 7 bases separated the two germline ends. The CDR3 has 12 amino acids. Germline V gene lookup returns CDR1 MNHEY and CDR2 SMNVEV (reference sequence).

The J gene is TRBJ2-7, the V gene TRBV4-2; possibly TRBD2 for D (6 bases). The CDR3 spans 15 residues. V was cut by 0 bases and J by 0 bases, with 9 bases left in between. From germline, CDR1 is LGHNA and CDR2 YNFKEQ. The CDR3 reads CASSQEETSSYEQYF. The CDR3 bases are TGTGCCAGCAGCCAAGAGGAGACTAGCTCCTACGAGCAGTACTTC.

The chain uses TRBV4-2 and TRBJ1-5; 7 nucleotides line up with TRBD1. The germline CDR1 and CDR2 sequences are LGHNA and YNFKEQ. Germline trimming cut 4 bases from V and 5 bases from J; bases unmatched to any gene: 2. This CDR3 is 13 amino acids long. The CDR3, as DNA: TGTGCCAGCAGCCCCGACAGGGATCAGCCCCAGCATTTT. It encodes CASSPDRDQPQHF.

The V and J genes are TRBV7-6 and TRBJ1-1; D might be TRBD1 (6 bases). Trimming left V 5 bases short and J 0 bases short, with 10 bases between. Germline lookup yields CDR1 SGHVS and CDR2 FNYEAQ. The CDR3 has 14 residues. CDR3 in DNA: TGTGCCAGCAGCCCTACAGGGTTGAACACTGAAGCTTTCTTT. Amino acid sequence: CASSPTGLNTEAFF.

CDR3 residues: CASSLSGNLYEQYF. The CDR3 bases are TGTGCCAGCTCACTTAGCGGGAACCTCTACGAGCAGTACTTC. V gene TRBV18 combines with J gene TRBJ2-7; 8 nucleotides agree with TRBD2. CDR3 length: 14 amino acids. Germline V CDR1 and CDR2: KGHSH, LQKENI. The ends lost 4 bases at V and 3 bases at J; junction bases unmatched: 5.

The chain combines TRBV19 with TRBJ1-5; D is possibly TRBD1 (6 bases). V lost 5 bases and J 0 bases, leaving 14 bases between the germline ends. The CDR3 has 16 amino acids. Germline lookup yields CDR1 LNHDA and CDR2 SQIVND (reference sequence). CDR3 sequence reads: CASSGQGHFSNQPQHF. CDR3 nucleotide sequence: TGTGCCAGTAGTGGGCAGGGACATTTTAGCAATCAGCCCCAGCATTTT.

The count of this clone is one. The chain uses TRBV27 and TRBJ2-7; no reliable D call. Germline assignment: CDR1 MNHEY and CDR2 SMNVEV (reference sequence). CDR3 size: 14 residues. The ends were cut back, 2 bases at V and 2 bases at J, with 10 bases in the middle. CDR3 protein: CASSLAAEPYEQYF. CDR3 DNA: TGTGCCAGCAGTTTAGCGGCCGAGCCCTACGAGCAGTACTTC.

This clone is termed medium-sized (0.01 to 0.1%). CDR3 nucleotides: TGTGCCAGCAGCCCCGCCACGAGCGGTGAAAAACTGTTTTTT. Translated, it gives CASSPATSGEKLFF. V and J are TRBV7-8 and TRBJ1-4, with unresolved D. V lost 5 bases and J 7 bases, leaving 14 bases between the germline ends. This CDR3 is built from 14 residues. In germline, CDR1 is SGHVS, CDR2 FQNEAQ.

CDR3 DNA: TGTGCCAGCAGTTACACCCCCACAGGACGGAGCTACGAGCAGTACTTC. As protein: CASSYTPTGRSYEQYF. The chain combines TRBV27 with TRBJ2-7; possibly TRBD1 for D (5 bases). CDR3 length: 16 amino acids. CDR1 is MNHEY, CDR2 SMNVEV, per germline (reference sequence). V lost 4 bases to trimming and J lost 3 bases, with 19 bases between them.

Here the CDR3 DNA reads TGTGCCAGCAGTTACTCCCAGGGGGCCGCTGGAAACACCATATATTTT. Residues: CASSYSQGAAGNTIYF. V and J are TRBV6-6 and TRBJ1-3; 8 positions agree with TRBD1. This CDR3 spans 16 amino acids. Germline CDR1 reads MNHNY; CDR2 reads SVGAGI (reference sequence). V was pared by 0 bases and J by 2 bases, with 3 bases of the junction left unmatched.

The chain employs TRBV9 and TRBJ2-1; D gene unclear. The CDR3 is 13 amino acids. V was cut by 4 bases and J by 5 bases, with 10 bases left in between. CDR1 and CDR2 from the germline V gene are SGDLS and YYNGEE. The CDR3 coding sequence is TGTGCCAGCAGCCCGTCGACTGACAATGAGCAGTTCTTC. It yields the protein CASSPSTDNEQFF.

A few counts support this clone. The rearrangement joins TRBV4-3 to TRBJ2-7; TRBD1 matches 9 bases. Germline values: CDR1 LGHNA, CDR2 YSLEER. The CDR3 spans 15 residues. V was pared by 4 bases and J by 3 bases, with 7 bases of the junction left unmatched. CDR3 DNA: TGCGCCAGCAGCCTATGGACAGGGGCCCTCTACGAGCAGTACTTC. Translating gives CASSLWTGALYEQYF.

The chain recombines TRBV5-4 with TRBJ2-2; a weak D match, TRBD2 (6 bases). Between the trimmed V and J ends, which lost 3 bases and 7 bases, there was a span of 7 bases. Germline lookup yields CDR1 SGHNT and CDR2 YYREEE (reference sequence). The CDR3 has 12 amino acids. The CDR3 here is CASSWGDGELFF. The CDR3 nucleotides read TGTGCCAGCAGCTGGGGGGACGGGGAGCTGTTTTTT. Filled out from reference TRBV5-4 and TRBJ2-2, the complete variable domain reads ETGVTQSPTHLIKTRGQQVTLRCSSQSGHNTVSWYQQALGQGPQFIFQYYREEENGRGNFPPRFSGLQFPNYSSELNVNALELDDSALYLCASSWGDGELFFGEGSRLTVL.

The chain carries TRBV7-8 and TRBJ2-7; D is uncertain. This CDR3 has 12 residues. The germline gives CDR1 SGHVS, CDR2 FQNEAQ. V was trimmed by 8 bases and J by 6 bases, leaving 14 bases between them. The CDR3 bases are TGTGCCAGCGCAAGCCCCCCCGGCGAGCAGTACTTC. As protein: CASASPPGEQYF.

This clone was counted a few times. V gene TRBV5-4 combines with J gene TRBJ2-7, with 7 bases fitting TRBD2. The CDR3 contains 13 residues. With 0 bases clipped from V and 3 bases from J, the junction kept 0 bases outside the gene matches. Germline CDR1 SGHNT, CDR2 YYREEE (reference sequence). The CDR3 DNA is TGTGCCAGCAGCTTGGCTAGCGGCTACGAGCAGTACTTC. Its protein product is CASSLASGYEQYF.

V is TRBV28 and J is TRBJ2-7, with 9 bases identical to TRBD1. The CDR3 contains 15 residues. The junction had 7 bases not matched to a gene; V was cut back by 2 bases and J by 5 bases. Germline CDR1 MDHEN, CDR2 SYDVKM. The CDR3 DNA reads TGTGCCAGCAGTTTAGGCGGGACAGGGATTAACGAGCAGTACTTC. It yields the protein CASSLGGTGINEQYF.

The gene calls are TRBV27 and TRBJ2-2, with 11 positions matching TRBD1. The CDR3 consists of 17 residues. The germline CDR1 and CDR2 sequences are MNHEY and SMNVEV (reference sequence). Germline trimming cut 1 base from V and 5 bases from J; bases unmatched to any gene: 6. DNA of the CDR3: TGTGCCAGCAGTTTATACCCCGGGACAGGGGGAACCGGGGAGCTGTTTTTT. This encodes CASSLYPGTGGTGELFF.

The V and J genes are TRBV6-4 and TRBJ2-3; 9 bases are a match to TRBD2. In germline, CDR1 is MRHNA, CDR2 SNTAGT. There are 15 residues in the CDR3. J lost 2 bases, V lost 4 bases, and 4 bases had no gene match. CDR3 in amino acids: CASSVTSGITDTQYF. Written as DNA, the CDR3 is TGTGCCAGCAGTGTGACTAGCGGTATCACAGATACGCAGTATTTT.